The present entry profiles one T cell receptor (beta chain) with its context. This entry belongs to a study of tumour-infiltrating T cells in Burkitt lymphoma. Study summary: Repertoire clonality predicted overall and progression-free survival.

Generated by immunoSEQ multiplex PCR, the TCRdb table keeps only in-frame clones and is missing some. In the table there are approximately 14,000 clones, over 75% of which are singletons. The sequence came from a human donor with diffuse large B-cell lymphoma. The sample comprised tumor tissue.

This CDR3 is CASSQTGINEQFF. The DNA of the CDR3 is TGTGCCAGCAGTCAGACAGGGATCAATGAGCAGTTCTTC. The chain employs TRBV2 and TRBJ2-1; 7 nucleotides agree with TRBD1. V was pared by 5 bases and J by 6 bases, with 4 bases of the junction left unmatched. Germline loops: CDR1 SNHLY, CDR2 FYNNEI. This CDR3 is built from 13 residues.